This is a list of T cell receptor beta chains from one sample in a study of blood T cells in healthy people across ages. TCRdb fed the 5' RACE reads into MiXCR, producing one record per CDR3 protein. The table records hundreds of thousands of distinct CDR3 sequences, around 21% of them present only once. Input material: blood. The receptors here all came from a man in his 70s in good health. Each CDR3 is given with its conserved first and last residue. The D gene is left open where the match is weak. Only some rows state a clone size, as once, few, many or a class for expanded clones.

D | J | size | V | DNA | CDR3
TRBD1 | TRBJ2-1 | few | TRBV5-1 | TGCGCCAGCAGCTTGTCCGGACAGGGGGGGAATGAGCAGTTCTTC | CASSLSGQGGNEQFF
. | TRBJ1-3 | . | TRBV20-1 | TGCAGTGCTAGAGATCCAGGGTCAGGAAACACCATATATTTT | CSARDPGSGNTIYF
. | TRBJ2-3 | . | TRBV12-3/TRBV12-4 | TGTGCCAGCAGCTCCTCCCAGGGAGTCTGGGGCACAGATACGCAGTATTTT | CASSSSQGVWGTDTQYF
TRBD2 | TRBJ2-3 | . | TRBV7-2 | TGTGCCAGCAGCGGGCAGACTAGCAGCACAGATACGCAGTATTTT | CASSGQTSSTDTQYF
. | TRBJ2-1 | few | TRBV7-6 | TGTGCCAGCAGCTTCTCTAGAGGGAGGAGCTCCTACAATGAGCAGTTCTTC | CASSFSRGRSSYNEQFF
TRBD2 | TRBJ2-3 | few | TRBV5-6 | TGTGCCAGCAGCTTATCACTAGCGGGGCTCACGAATACGCAGTATTTT | CASSLSLAGLTNTQYF
TRBD1 | TRBJ2-5 | . | TRBV7-2 | TGTGCCAGCAGCTCCGGACAGGGGAAGGCCCAGTACTTC | CASSSGQGKAQYF
. | TRBJ2-5 | few | TRBV9 | TGTGCCAGCAGCGTAGCTTCGGTAGGAGAGACCCAGTACTTC | CASSVASVGETQYF
TRBD1 | TRBJ1-4 | many | TRBV6-6 | TGTGCCAGCACTAACCAGGGGGGAGGTGAAAAACTGTTTTTT | CASTNQGGGEKLFF
. | TRBJ2-7 | few | TRBV27 | TGTGCCAGCAGCACGGGGCCCCAACAGCAGTACTTC | CASSTGPQQQYF
. | TRBJ1-1 | . | TRBV2 | TGTGCCAGCAGTCTCTCTCGGCAGGGTGGGAACACTGAAGCTTTCTTT | CASSLSRQGGNTEAFF
TRBD2 | TRBJ2-1 | many | TRBV7-9 | TGTGCCAGCAGCGTCTGGACTAGCGGGAGTCAGTACAATGAGCAGTTCTTC | CASSVWTSGSQYNEQFF
. | TRBJ2-3 | . | TRBV29-1 | TGCAGCGTTGAGTCCAACACAGATACGCAGTATTTT | CSVESNTDTQYF
. | TRBJ2-4 | few | TRBV6-2/TRBV6-3 | TGTGCCAGCAGTTATGCCACAGGGAGGGGCATTCAGTACTTC | CASSYATGRGIQYF
TRBD2 | TRBJ2-7 | few | TRBV10-3 | TGTGCCATCAGTCTAGGGACTAGCGGTTCCAACGAGCAGTACTTC | CAISLGTSGSNEQYF
. | TRBJ2-6 | . | TRBV6-6 | TGTGCCAGCAGTTACGCCGGGGGCTCTGGGGCCAACGTCCTGACGTTC | CASSYAGGSGANVLTF
. | TRBJ2-3 | . | TRBV6-6 | TGTGCCAGCAGTTACTCGCTTCAGGATACGCAGTATTTT | CASSYSLQDTQYF